This entry lists 27 T cell receptor beta chains sequenced from one sample in a study of early T cells in non-severe SARS-CoV-2 infection. TCRdb reprocessed the 5' RACE reads via MiXCR and lists one record per CDR3 protein. Found here are around 55,000 distinct CDR3 sequences, around 13% of them singletons; the top ten hold 1.3% to 1.5%. The sample was whole blood. Receptors were obtained from an adult who was a healthcare worker with PCR-confirmed SARS-CoV-2 infection or an uninfected control (not recorded which).

This clonotype was detected ten times or more. J is TRBJ2-7 and V is TRBV11-2, with TRBD2 matching over 8 bases. This CDR3 is 15 amino acids long. Germline lookup yields CDR1 SGHAT and CDR2 FQNNGV. The ends lost 3 bases at V and 4 bases at J; junction bases unmatched: 8. DNA of the CDR3: TGTGCCAGCAGCTTCCTGACGACGGGGGGGTACGAGCAGTACTTC. Its translation: CASSFLTTGGYEQYF.

This clonotype was counted many times. The rearrangement uses TRBV3-1 and TRBJ2-1; 11 bases map to TRBD2. Germline V lookup: CDR1 LGHDT, CDR2 YNNKEL (reference sequence). There are 14 residues in the CDR3. V was clipped by 1 base and J by 15 bases; unmatched bases: 8. The CDR3: CASSQVRTSGLLFF. In DNA, the CDR3 is TGTGCCAGCAGCCAAGTCCGGACTAGCGGGCTCTTGTTCTTC.

The rearrangement joins TRBV4-3 to TRBJ1-5; the D gene is possibly TRBD1 (5 bases). V gave up 0 bases and J gave up 7 bases, with 13 bases separating them. This CDR3 has 15 residues. From germline, CDR1 is LGHNA and CDR2 YSLEER. The DNA of the CDR3 is TGCGCCAGCAGCCAAGAGCCAGGGCCGGGACAGCCCCAGCATTTT. Protein sequence: CASSQEPGPGQPQHF.

Details on this clonotype: The final CDR3 position lacks the conserved phenylalanine or tryptophan, pointing to a likely read error. V and J are TRBV12-3 or TRBV12-4 and TRBJ1-1; D may be TRBD1 (6 bases). This CDR3 has 15 amino acids. V dropped 3 bases and J dropped 7 bases, with 18 bases sitting between them. The CDR3 region has the DNA TGTGCCAGCAGTTTGGGTGGGACACCCTATGTTGAAGCTTTCTCT. This translates into CASSLGGTPYVEAFS.

This clonotype has more than one count but fewer than ten. The chain employs TRBV29-1 and TRBJ1-1; D is unclear. The V and J ends lost 4 bases and 11 bases respectively, with 8 bases between them. There are 9 residues in the CDR3. Germline V lookup: CDR1 SQVTM, CDR2 ANQGSEA. The CDR3 coding sequence is TGCAGCGTTGGGGTAGGGGCTTTCTTT. The encoded protein is CSVGVGAFF.

This clonotype was counted a few times. The chain employs TRBV7-9 and TRBJ1-1; D remains ambiguous. V was shortened by 3 bases and J by 1 base, with 9 bases between the two germline ends. The CDR3 totals 14 residues. CDR1 is SEHNR and CDR2 is FQNEAQ in the germline V gene (reference sequence). The CDR3 DNA is TGTGCCAGCAGCTTCTTTGGGTCGAACACTGAAGCTTTCTTT. Its protein product is CASSFFGSNTEAFF.

This clonotype was seen repeatedly, ten times or more. V and J are TRBV3-2 and TRBJ1-1. TRBV3-2 is an annotated pseudogene. The CDR3 is 16 residues long. The CDR3 bases are TGTGCCAGCAGCCAAGAGTACATCCGTTTGAGGGCTGAAGCTTTCTTT. Translating it yields CASSQEYIRLRAEAFF.

This clonotype was counted only a few times. This rearrangement joins TRBV20-1 to TRBJ2-1; 7 nucleotides align to TRBD2. The CDR3 loop spans 16 amino acids. The junction had 17 bases not matched to a gene; V was cut back by 4 bases and J by 8 bases. Germline V gene data show CDR1 as DFQATT and CDR2 as SNEGSKA (reference sequence). The CDR3, as DNA: TGCAGTGCTAATCCCCAAGGCCAGCGGGGAGGCGATGAGCAGTTCTTC. This encodes CSANPQGQRGGDEQFF.

The rearrangement uses TRBV20-1 and TRBJ1-6, with 8 bases identical to TRBD1. V lost 6 bases, J lost 8 bases, and 9 bases stayed unmatched. The CDR3 length is 14 residues. From germline, CDR1 is DFQATT and CDR2 SNEGSKA (reference sequence). The CDR3 DNA reads TGCAGTGCCAGTTCCGGGACAGGAGATTCACCCCTCCACTTT. This translates into CSASSGTGDSPLHF.

This chain links TRBV7-8 with TRBJ1-1; D is perhaps TRBD1 (6 bases). V shed 4 bases and J shed 6 bases, with 18 bases lying between them. Germline V CDR1 and CDR2: SGHVS, FQNEAQ. The CDR3 covers 15 residues. The CDR3 region is CASSSNRAGIPEAFF. As DNA, the CDR3 is TGTGCCAGCAGCTCAAACAGGGCTGGCATCCCTGAAGCTTTCTTT.

This clonotype was observed many times. The V and J genes are TRBV5-5 and TRBJ2-1, with D hard to call. The CDR3 consists of 13 residues. Trimming took off 1 base at V and 2 bases at J, with 4 bases between the two ends. Germline V gives CDR1 SGHKS, CDR2 YYEKEE (reference sequence). The CDR3 bases are TGTGCCAGCAGCTTGAGGACCTACAATGAGCAGTTCTTC. This sequence encodes CASSLRTYNEQFF.

V usage is TRBV3-1 and J usage is TRBJ2-3; D may be TRBD2 (5 bases). Germline-derived CDR1 and CDR2 are LGHDT and YNNKEL (reference sequence). V lost 1 base, J lost 4 bases, and 12 bases lay in between. The CDR3 runs 15 residues. The DNA of the CDR3 is TGTGCCAGCAGCCAAGGGGCCGGGGTGGCAGATACGCAGTATTTT. This codes for CASSQGAGVADTQYF.

This clonotype occurred many times. The rearrangement links TRBV7-6 to TRBJ2-3; D gene uncertain. Germline V gives CDR1 SGHVS, CDR2 FNYEAQ. The CDR3 runs 14 residues. The V end lost 5 bases, the J end lost 1 base, and 10 bases lay between the germline ends. DNA of the CDR3: TGTGCCAGCAGCCCTGGAGTTGGCACAGATACGCAGTATTTT. Its translation: CASSPGVGTDTQYF.

This clonotype has just a few counts. V and J are TRBV24-1 and TRBJ2-1; 8 bases line up with TRBD1. V lost 2 bases and J lost 7; bases outside the gene matches: 9. The germline CDR1 and CDR2 sequences are KGHDR and SFDVKD. The CDR3 runs to 16 residues. The CDR3 DNA follows: TGTGCCACCAGTGATTCCGGGACAGGTGGGGGGAATGAGCAGTTCTTC. It codes for CATSDSGTGGGNEQFF.

This sequence joins TRBV20-1 and TRBJ2-7; 10 bases align to TRBD1. The CDR3 sequence is 13 residues long. CDR1 is DFQATT, CDR2 SNEGSKA, per germline (reference sequence). V shed 6 bases, J shed 5 bases, and the junction held 7 bases outside the gene matches. This CDR3 reads CSAPRQGAHEQYF. DNA for the CDR3: TGCAGTGCACCTCGACAGGGGGCCCACGAGCAGTACTTC.

This clonotype was detected only a few times. The chain employs TRBV11-2 and TRBJ2-7; tentative D call: TRBD1 (7 bases). From germline, CDR1 is SGHAT and CDR2 FQNNGV. The CDR3 is 14 residues long. V lost 5 bases and J lost 6, with 17 bases in between. This chain's CDR3 is CASSPHQGGPEQYF. The CDR3 DNA is TGTGCCAGCAGCCCACACCAGGGGGGACCCGAGCAGTACTTC.

This clonotype was detected ten times or more. The chain couples TRBV12-3 or TRBV12-4 to TRBJ2-1; 13 bases align to TRBD2. The V segment lost 6 bases and the J segment 0 bases; nucleotides outside the gene matches: 14. The CDR3 is made up of 20 amino acids. The DNA for the CDR3 is TGTGCCAGCAGCGAAACCCCACTAGCGGGGGGGCCGAGCTCCTACAATGAGCAGTTCTTC. Its translation: CASSETPLAGGPSSYNEQFF.

This chain links TRBV20-1 with TRBJ1-2; D gene uncertain. The ends were cut back, 1 base at V and 8 bases at J, with 8 bases in the middle. Looked up from germline, CDR1 is DFQATT and CDR2 is SNEGSKA (reference sequence). The CDR3 extends over 11 amino acids. In nucleotides, the CDR3 is TGCAGTGCTAGAGCTATGGACGGCTACACCTTC. As protein: CSARAMDGYTF.

This clonotype was seen only a few times. The chain is built from TRBV5-6 and TRBJ2-5; 14 nucleotides agree with TRBD2. Germline CDR1 SGHDT, CDR2 YYEEEE. V trimming: 3 bases; J trimming: 4 bases; junction bases outside the gene matches: 8. The CDR3 is 17 residues long. The CDR3 here is CASSWLTSGGAGETQYF. Here the CDR3 DNA reads TGTGCCAGCAGCTGGTTGACTAGCGGGGGGGCCGGAGAGACCCAGTACTTC.

The chain joins TRBV7-6 to TRBJ2-2; D is unresolved. CDR3 size: 15 residues. The germline V gene has CDR1 SGHVS and CDR2 FNYEAQ. Between the trimmed V and J ends, which lost 2 bases and 6 bases, there was a span of 13 bases. CDR3 in amino acids: CASSLPTNWPGELFF. The CDR3 nucleotides read TGTGCCAGCAGCTTACCAACCAATTGGCCCGGGGAGCTGTTTTTT.

The sample holds a few counts of this clonotype. V and J are TRBV27 and TRBJ2-2; D remains unclear. In germline, CDR1 is MNHEY, CDR2 SMNVEV (reference sequence). The CDR3 covers 12 residues. Deletions cut 3 bases from V and 3 bases from J, with 2 bases between. CDR3 sequence: CASSFHTGELFF. In DNA form, the CDR3 reads TGTGCCAGCAGTTTCCACACCGGGGAGCTGTTTTTT.

This clonotype was seen ten or more times. The chain joins TRBV12-5 to TRBJ2-1; D not resolved. Germline lookup yields CDR1 LGHNT and CDR2 FRNRAP. V was pared by 2 bases and J by 0 bases, with 8 bases between. This CDR3 region has 15 residues. CDR3 DNA sequence: TGTGCTAGTGGTTTGCTCGCCAGCTCCTACAATGAGCAGTTCTTC. Amino acid sequence: CASGLLASSYNEQFF.

This clonotype was detected ten times or more. The chain is built from TRBV10-2 and TRBJ2-2, with TRBD1 identical over 7 bases. Germline assignment: CDR1 WSHSY and CDR2 SAAADI. There are 14 residues in the CDR3. Trimming removed 5 bases from V and 7 bases from J; junction bases left unmatched: 7. The CDR3 region has the DNA TGCGCCAGCAGTCCGACAGGGAATCTCGGGGAGCTGTTTTTT. Its translation is CASSPTGNLGELFF.

In its sample, this clonotype was seen many times. V is TRBV2 and J is TRBJ2-3; a weak D match, TRBD2 (5 bases). The CDR3 has 15 residues. In germline, CDR1 is SNHLY, CDR2 FYNNEI. Trimming removed 1 base from V and 3 bases from J, with 11 bases in between. The CDR3 bases are TGTGCCAGCAGTGAAGTCTCGGGATTAACAGATACGCAGTATTTT. As protein: CASSEVSGLTDTQYF.

The chain combines TRBV29-1 with TRBJ2-7; D unclear. The V gene's germline CDR1 is SQVTM and CDR2 ANQGSEA. The CDR3 loop spans 12 amino acids. The V end was cut by 7 bases, the J end by 1 base, with 11 bases between. CDR3 region: CSATDDSYEQYF. Here the CDR3 DNA reads TGCAGCGCAACAGACGATTCCTACGAGCAGTACTTC.

Regarding this clonotype: A clone one base away is much larger, so this may be a read error. The chain recombines TRBV20-1 with TRBJ1-2; D not resolved. The CDR3 runs to 15 residues. CDR1 is DFQATT and CDR2 is SNEGSKA in the germline V gene (reference sequence). The V and J ends lost 0 bases and 4 bases respectively, with 15 bases between them. The CDR3 is CSARDRLGRRYGYTF. The CDR3 DNA reads as TGCAGTGCTAGAGATCGATTAGGCAGGCGCTATGGCTACACCTTC.

As regards this clonotype: Being one base from a much bigger clone, this may be a read error. The rearrangement joins TRBV29-1 to TRBJ1-1; D not certain. CDR1 SQVTM and CDR2 ANQGSEA come from the germline V gene. CDR3 length: 11 amino acids. Trimming cost V 4 bases and J 1 base, with 4 bases left between them. The CDR3 reads CSVGENTEAFF. CDR3 nucleotides: TGCAGCGTTGGAGAGAACACTGAAGCTTTCTTT.